The TCR beta chain under discussion was sequenced for a study of identical twins (dated by TCRdb to 2016 to 2017). Looking at the study overall: The study deep-sequenced TCR alpha and beta repertoires from monozygotic twins, unrelated adults of various ages and cord blood to test whether fetal clonotypes persist. To rule out contamination, the twin experiments were replicated at different times with different library preparation protocols.

Summary of the overall study and its limitations: Compared with coincidental sharing between unrelated individuals, out-of-frame TCR alpha sequences shared between twins showed an excess of sequences with low generation probability. Fewer insertions were carried by abundant cord blood beta clonotypes, a similar but weaker trend appeared in young adult naive repertoires, and no such trend appeared in memory repertoires. Because the same donors could not be followed over many years, conclusions were based on cross-sectional statistical analysis. In beta out-of-frame sequences, excess twin sharing was weaker, because having fewer shared sequences lowered the signal-to-noise ratio. In monozygotic twins, recombination models systematically underestimated out-of-frame TCR alpha sharing, but the models matched the sharing seen between unrelated individuals. Invariant T cells such as MAIT and iNKT could partly confound zero-insertion analyses, although diverse VJ usage argued against such confounding for most clonotypes.

The germline V gene yields SQVTM for CDR1 and ANQGSEA for CDR2. The V end loses 4 bases and the J end loses 3 bases, and a stretch of 3 bases separates them. The CDR3 covers 11 residues, taking in both the cysteine and the phenylalanine. Only CDR3 DNA remains: 33 bases, in frame from the first base. This clonotype was seen at least ten times. Which antigen it targets is not known. No base quality values were provided; no much bigger clone lies one nucleotide off. Library preparation was by 5' RACE. These reads were obtained on an Illumina HiSeq 2000. Template switching introduced a universal primer binding site; the final cDNA contained a unique molecular identifier, enabling accurate counting of TCR cDNA molecules. First-strand cDNA for TCR alpha and beta chains was synthesized from specific primers in the conserved constant-segment region. Each cDNA library was double barcoded, with a SMART-Mk sample barcode plus Illumina barcodes, to control for contamination. TruSeq adapter sequences along with Illumina sample barcodes were introduced in two successive PCR steps. Sequencing of the TCR alpha and beta cDNA libraries was done on the Illumina HiSeq platform using custom primers. Turning to the authors' computational methods: Unique molecular identifiers were extracted from raw reads with MiGEC, and CDR3 positions were determined with MiXCR. For each individual, recombination models were inferred using an EM algorithm with the repgenHMM and IGoR tools. The analysis of shared clonotypes was done with the tcR package in R, with sharing normalized by the product of cloneset sizes. Out-of-frame nonproductive sequences were analyzed to study raw recombination free of thymic and clonal selection effects. Through fastp at Q25 and MiXCR, TCRdb rebuilt clones from the public reads, retaining in-frame beta chains. Rows are combined by CDR3 protein, so each entry shows the most common genes and DNA. The V and J calls shown here were made by TCRdb, not taken from the authors' results. Present in this sample are hundreds of thousands of distinct CDR3 sequences, around 6.1% of which were seen just once. Approximately 2% of the sample lies in the top ten.

All donors were healthy Caucasians. The study also sequenced three unrelated non-twin adults: a male aged 18 to 30, a male aged 50 to 59 and a female aged 50 to 59. Miltenyi CD45RO+ enrichment and human naive T-cell isolation kits were used to isolate memory (CD45RO+) and naive T cells from PBMC. This TCR derives from a man aged 18 to 35 in good health. Here the chain combines TRBV29-1 and TRBJ2-2, with the D gene call left open. Sequenced material: naive T cells sorted from blood. The label giving this sample's cell subset or site can be read as: cells isolated with a human naive T-cell isolation kit. CDR3 loop: CSVVDTGELFF. Read as DNA, the sequence is TGCAGCGTTGTCGACACCGGGGAGCTGTTTTTT.